This T cell receptor (beta chain) was identified during a study of regulatory T cells in long-lasting Graves disease. Study-wide findings and caveats: Persistent Graves' cases showed lower TCR diversity than newly diagnosed cases.

The sample holds many counts of this clonotype. Its target is not known. TCR beta libraries were built with iRepertoire HTBI primers and Arm-PCR of CDR3 regions. From the multiplex PCR reads, TCRdb called clonotypes with MiXCR, one entry per CDR3 protein. The table shows some 220,000 distinct CDR3 sequences, with approximately 18% occurring only once. Time point specified: newly diagnosed GD, antithyroid drugs for less than 3 months. Following extraction of RNA from PBMCs, that RNA was used to make the TCR library. Another study also made use of these data, one on T cells in Graves' hyperthyroidism and ophthalmopathy.

The sample was peripheral blood mononuclear cells (PBMCs), taken at new diagnosis, from a patient treated with antithyroid drugs. The sequence derives from a woman aged 25-40 years with Graves disease.

The CDR3 protein is CASSDFDSGANVLTF. The CDR3 DNA reads TGTGCCAGCAGTGATTTTGACTCTGGGGCCAACGTCCTGACTTTC. The rearrangement uses TRBV2 and TRBJ2-6; D is unresolved. The CDR3 extends over 15 amino acids. Germline V gives CDR1 SNHLY, CDR2 FYNNEI. The V end was cut by 3 bases, the J end by 0 bases, with 6 bases between.